This T cell receptor (beta chain) was identified during a study of OX40 agonist ivuxolimab in advanced cancers. At the level of the study: Every patient in dose escalation had hepatocellular carcinoma, melanoma, renal cell or head and neck cancer. Three patients responded partially, comprising one with hepatocellular carcinoma and two with cutaneous melanoma.

Germline V gene sequence: CDR1 MNHEY, CDR2 SMNVEV (reference sequence). This CDR3 contains 16 residues. V lost 4 bases, J lost 5 bases, and 20 bases lay in between. The repertoire was sequenced with immunoSEQ multiplex PCR; TCRdb's copy has only in-frame clones and lacks some. The table includes tens of thousands of clones, approximately 90% detected once. Comment on this clone: Its antigen is not known.

Sampling of blood occurred at baseline, cycle 4 day 1, and cycle 7 day 1. Study-level findings and limits: In general, CD8+ T cells held more expanded clones than CD4+ did, on average.

The sequence derives from an adult with an advanced solid tumor such as melanoma, head and neck, liver or kidney cancer. The sequencing here drew on CD4+ or CD8+ T cells sorted from blood, taken in a trial of the OX40 agonist ivuxolimab. V usage is TRBV27 and J usage is TRBJ1-2; D is perhaps TRBD1 (5 bases). The CDR3 spells CASSWGRQTGIYGYTF. Here the CDR3 DNA reads TGTGCCAGCAGTTGGGGCCGGCAGACCGGAATATATGGCTACACCTTC.